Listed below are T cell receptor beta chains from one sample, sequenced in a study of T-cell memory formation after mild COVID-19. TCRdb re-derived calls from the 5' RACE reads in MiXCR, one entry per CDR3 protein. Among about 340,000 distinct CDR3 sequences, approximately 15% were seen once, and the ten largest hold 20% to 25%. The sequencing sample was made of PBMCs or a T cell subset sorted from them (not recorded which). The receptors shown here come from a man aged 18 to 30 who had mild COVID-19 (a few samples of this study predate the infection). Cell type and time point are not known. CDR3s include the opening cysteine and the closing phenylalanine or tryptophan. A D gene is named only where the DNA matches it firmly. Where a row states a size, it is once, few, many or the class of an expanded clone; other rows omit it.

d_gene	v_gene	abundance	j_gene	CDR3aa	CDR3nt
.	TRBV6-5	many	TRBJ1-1	CASSRDSNTEAFF	TGTGCCAGCAGCCGCGACAGTAACACTGAAGCTTTCTTT
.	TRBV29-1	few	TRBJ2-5	CSVARRVGQETQYF	TGCAGCGTTGCTCGGCGCGTGGGGCAGGAGACCCAGTACTTC
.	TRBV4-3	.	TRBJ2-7	CASSQDLAAHYEQYF	TGCGCCAGCAGCCAAGATCTGGCAGCTCACTACGAGCAGTACTTC
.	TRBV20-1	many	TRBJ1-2	CSAREQADGYTF	TGCAGTGCTAGAGAACAGGCAGATGGCTACACCTTC
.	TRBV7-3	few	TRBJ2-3	CASSLRTEGDTQYF	TGTGCCAGCAGCTTAAGGACGGAGGGGGATACGCAGTATTTT
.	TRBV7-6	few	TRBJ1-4	CASSPRGRWANEKLFF	TGTGCCAGCAGCCCCCGGGGGAGATGGGCTAATGAAAAACTGTTTTTT
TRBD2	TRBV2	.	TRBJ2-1	CASSEERLRGSYNEQFF	TGTGCCAGCAGTGAAGAGAGGTTGCGGGGGTCCTACAATGAGCAGTTCTTC
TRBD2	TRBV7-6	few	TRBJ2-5	CASSQREAETQYF	TGTGCCAGCAGCCAACGGGAGGCAGAGACCCAGTACTTC
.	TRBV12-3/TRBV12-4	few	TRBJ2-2	CASSLDRAGTGELFF	TGTGCCAGCAGTTTAGACAGGGCTGGAACCGGGGAGCTGTTTTTT
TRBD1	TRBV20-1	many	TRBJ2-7	CSATKGTGYEQYF	TGCAGTGCTACTAAGGGGACAGGCTACGAGCAGTACTTC
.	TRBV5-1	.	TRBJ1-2	CASSSTPTDRGNGYTF	TGCGCCAGCAGCTCCACCCCCACGGACAGAGGCAATGGCTACACCTTC
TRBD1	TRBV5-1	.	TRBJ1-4	CASRHLGQGTEKLFF	TGCGCCAGCAGACACCTAGGACAGGGGACCGAGAAACTGTTTTTT
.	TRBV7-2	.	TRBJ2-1	CASSSPQPGVQFF	TGTGCCAGCAGCTCACCCCAACCAGGGGTACAGTTCTTC
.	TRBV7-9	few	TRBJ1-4	CASSLDWVAGEKLFF	TGTGCCAGCAGCTTAGATTGGGTTGCGGGCGAAAAACTGTTTTTT
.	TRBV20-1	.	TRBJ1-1	CSAGGPMNTEAFF	TGCAGTGCCGGGGGTCCTATGAACACTGAAGCTTTCTTT
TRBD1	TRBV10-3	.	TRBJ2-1	CASTTGSYNEQFF	TGTGCCAGCACGACAGGGAGTTACAATGAGCAGTTCTTC
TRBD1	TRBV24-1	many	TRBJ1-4	CATSDPGQGEKLFF	TGTGCCACCAGTGATCCTGGACAGGGTGAAAAACTGTTTTTT
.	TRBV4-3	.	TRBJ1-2	CASSGEVNRKAGYTF	TGCGCCAGCAGCGGGGAGGTTAACCGGAAGGCTGGCTACACCTTC
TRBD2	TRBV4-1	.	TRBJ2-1	CASSQYVAGGGNEKFF	TGCGCCAGCAGCCAGTACGTGGCGGGGGGTGGCAATGAGAAGTTCTTC
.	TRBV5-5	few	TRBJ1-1	CASSFWAGNTEAFF	TGTGCCAGCAGTTTCTGGGCCGGTAACACTGAAGCTTTCTTT
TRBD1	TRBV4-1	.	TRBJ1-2	CASSQAGTGAGNYGYTF	TGCGCCAGCAGCCAAGCCGGGACAGGGGCCGGTAACTATGGCTACACCTTC